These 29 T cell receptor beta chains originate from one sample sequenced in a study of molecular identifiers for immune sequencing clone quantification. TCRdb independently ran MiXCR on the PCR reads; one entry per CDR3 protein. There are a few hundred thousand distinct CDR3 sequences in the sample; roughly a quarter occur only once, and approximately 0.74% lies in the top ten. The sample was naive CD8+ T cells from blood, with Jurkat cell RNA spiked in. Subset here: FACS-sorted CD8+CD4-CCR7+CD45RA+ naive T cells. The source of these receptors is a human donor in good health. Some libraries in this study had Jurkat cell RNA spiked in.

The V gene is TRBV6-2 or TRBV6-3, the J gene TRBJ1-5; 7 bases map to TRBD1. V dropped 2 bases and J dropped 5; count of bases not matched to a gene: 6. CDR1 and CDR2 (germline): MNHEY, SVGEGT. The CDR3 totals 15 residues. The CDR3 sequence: CASSYPGTAYQPQHF. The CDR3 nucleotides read TGTGCCAGCAGTTACCCAGGGACAGCTTATCAGCCCCAGCATTTT.

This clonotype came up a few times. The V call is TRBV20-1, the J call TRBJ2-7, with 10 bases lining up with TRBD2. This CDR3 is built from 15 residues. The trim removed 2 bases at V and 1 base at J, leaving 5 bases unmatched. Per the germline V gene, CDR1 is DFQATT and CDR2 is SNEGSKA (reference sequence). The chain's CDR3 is CSARSLAGESYEQYF. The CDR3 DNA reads TGCAGTGCTAGAAGCCTAGCGGGGGAATCCTACGAGCAGTACTTC.

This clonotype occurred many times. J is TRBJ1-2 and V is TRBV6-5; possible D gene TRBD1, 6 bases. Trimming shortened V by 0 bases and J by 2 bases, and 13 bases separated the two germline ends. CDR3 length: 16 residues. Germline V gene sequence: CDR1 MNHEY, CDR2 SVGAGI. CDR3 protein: CASSYSDAGDNYGYTF. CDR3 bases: TGTGCCAGCAGTTACTCGGATGCAGGGGACAACTATGGCTACACCTTC.

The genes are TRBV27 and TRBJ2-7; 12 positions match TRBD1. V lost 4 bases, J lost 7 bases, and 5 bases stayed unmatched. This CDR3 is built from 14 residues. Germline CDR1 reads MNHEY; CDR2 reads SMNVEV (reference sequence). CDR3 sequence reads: CASSWGQGAREQYF. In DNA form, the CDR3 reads TGTGCCAGCAGTTGGGGACAGGGGGCGCGAGAGCAGTACTTC.

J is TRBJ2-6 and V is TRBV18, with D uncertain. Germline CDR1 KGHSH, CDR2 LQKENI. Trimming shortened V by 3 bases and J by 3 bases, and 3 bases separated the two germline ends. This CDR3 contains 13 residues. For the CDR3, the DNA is TGTGCCAGCTCACCTAATGGGGCCAACGTCCTGACTTTC. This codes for CASSPNGANVLTF.

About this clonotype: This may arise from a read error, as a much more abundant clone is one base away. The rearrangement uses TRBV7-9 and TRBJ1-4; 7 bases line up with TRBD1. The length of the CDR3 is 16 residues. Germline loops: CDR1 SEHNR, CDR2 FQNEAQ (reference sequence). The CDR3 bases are TGTGCCAGCAGCACTAACCGGGACAGCACAAATGAAAAACTGTCTTTT. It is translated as CASSTNRDSTNEKLSF.

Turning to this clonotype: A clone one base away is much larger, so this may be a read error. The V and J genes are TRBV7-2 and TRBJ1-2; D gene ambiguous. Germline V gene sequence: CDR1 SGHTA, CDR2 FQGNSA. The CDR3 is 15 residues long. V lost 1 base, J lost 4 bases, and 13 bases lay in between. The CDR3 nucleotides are TGTGCCAGCAGCTTAGAACTCGGCAGGATCTATGGCTACACCTTC. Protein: CASSLELGRIYGYTF.

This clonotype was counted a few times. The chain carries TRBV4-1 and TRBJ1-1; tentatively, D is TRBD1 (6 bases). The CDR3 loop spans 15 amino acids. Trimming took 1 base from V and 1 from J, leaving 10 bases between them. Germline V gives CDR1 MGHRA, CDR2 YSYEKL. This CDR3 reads CASSQVTTGNTEAFF. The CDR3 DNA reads TGCGCCAGCAGCCAAGTAACGACAGGGAACACTGAAGCTTTCTTT.

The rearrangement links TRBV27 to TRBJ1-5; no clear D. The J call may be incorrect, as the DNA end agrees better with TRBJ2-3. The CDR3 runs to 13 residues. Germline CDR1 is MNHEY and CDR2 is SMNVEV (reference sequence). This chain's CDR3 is CASSLLADQPQYF. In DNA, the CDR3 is TGTGCCAGCAGTTTATTGGCCGATCAGCCCCAGTATTTT.

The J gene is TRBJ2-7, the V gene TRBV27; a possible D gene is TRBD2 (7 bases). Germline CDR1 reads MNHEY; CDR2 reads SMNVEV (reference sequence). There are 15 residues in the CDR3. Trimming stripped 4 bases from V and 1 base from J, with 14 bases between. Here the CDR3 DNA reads TGTGCCAGCAGTTCCCGCGGGGGCGGGTCCTACGAGCAGTACTTC. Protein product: CASSSRGGGSYEQYF.

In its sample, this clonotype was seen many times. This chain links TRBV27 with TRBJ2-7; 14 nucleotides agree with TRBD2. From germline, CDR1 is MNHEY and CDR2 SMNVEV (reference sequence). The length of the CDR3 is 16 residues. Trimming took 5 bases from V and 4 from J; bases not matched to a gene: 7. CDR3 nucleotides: TGTGCCAGCAGTGGACAGGGACTAGCGGGAGTTTACGAGCAGTACTTC. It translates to CASSGQGLAGVYEQYF.

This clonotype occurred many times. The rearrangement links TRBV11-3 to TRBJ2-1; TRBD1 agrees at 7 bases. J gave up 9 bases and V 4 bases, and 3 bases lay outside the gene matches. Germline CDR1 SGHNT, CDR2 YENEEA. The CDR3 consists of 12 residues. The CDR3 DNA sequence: TGTGCCAGCAGCTCCCAGGGGGTTGAGCAGTTCTTC. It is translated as CASSSQGVEQFF.

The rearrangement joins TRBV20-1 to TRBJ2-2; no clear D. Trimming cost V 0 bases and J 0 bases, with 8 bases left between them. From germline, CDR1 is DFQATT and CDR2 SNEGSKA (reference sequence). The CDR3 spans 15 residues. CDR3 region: CSARDGRANTGELFF. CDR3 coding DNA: TGCAGTGCTAGAGACGGACGGGCGAACACCGGGGAGCTGTTTTTT.

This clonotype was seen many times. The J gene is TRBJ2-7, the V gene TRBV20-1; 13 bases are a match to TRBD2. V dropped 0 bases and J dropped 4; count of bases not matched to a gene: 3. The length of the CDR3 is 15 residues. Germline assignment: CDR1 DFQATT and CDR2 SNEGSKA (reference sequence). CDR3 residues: CSARDLLAGGYEQYF. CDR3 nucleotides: TGCAGTGCTAGAGACTTACTAGCGGGAGGGTACGAGCAGTACTTC.

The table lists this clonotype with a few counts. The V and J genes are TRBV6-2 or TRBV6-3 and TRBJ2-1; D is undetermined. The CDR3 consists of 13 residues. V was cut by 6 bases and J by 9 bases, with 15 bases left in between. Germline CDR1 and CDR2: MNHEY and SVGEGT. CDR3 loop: CASSSQDAFEQFF. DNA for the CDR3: TGTGCCAGCAGCTCGCAAGACGCGTTTGAGCAGTTCTTC.

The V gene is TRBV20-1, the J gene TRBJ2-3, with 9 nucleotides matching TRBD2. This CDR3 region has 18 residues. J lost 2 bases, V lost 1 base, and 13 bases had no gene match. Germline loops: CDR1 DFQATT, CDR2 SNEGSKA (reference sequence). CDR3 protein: CSARGLRGRAGYTDTQYF. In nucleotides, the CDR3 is TGCAGTGCTAGAGGACTGCGCGGGAGGGCCGGGTACACAGATACGCAGTATTTT.

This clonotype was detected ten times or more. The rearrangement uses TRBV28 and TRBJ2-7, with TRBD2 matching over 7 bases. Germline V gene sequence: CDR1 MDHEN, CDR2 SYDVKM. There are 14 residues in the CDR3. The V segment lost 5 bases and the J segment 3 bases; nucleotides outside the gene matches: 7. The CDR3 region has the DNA TGTGCCAGCAGTGAGCCGACTAGCATCTACGAGCAGTACTTC. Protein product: CASSEPTSIYEQYF.

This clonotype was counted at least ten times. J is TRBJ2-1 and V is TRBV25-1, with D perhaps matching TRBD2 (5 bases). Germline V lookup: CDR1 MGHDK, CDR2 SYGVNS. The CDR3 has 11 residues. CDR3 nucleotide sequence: TGTGCTTGTGGCGGGTTGTACGAGCAGTTCTTC. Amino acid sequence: CACGGLYEQFF.

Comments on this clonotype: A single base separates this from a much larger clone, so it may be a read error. This CDR3 reads CAGSYIAGLNTGELFF. The CDR3 DNA sequence: TGTGCCGGCAGTTATATAGCGGGGTTGAACACCGGGGAGCTGTTTTTT. The J gene is TRBJ2-2, the V gene TRBV27; TRBD2 matches at 8 bases. CDR3 length equals 16 residues. Germline lookup yields CDR1 MNHEY and CDR2 SMNVEV (reference sequence).

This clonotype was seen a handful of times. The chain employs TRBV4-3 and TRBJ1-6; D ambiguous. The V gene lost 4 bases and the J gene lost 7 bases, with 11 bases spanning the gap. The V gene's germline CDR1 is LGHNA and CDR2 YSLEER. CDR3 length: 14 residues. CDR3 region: CASSPNRVNSPLHF. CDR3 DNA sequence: TGCGCCAGCAGCCCCAACCGAGTGAATTCACCCCTCCACTTT.

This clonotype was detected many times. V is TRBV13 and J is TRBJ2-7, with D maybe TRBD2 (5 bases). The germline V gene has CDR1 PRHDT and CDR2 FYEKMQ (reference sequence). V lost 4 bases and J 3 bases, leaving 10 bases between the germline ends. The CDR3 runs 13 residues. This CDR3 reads CASSSGGSYEQYF. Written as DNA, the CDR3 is TGTGCCAGCAGCTCCGGAGGAAGCTACGAGCAGTACTTC.

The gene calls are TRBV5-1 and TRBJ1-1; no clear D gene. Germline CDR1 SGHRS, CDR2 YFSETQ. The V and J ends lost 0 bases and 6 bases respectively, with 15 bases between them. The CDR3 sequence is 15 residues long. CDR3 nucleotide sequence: TGCGCCAGCAGCTTGGTAGCGGCTGGTAACGCTGAAGCTTTCTTT. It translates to CASSLVAAGNAEAFF.

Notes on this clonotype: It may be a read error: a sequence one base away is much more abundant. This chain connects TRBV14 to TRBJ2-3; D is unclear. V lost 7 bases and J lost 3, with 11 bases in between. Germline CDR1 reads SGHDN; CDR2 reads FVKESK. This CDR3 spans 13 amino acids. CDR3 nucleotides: TGTGCCAGCATCCTCCTTTTGACAGATACGCAGTATTTT. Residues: CASILLLTDTQYF. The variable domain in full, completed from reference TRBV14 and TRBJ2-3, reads EAGVTQFPSHSVIEKGQTVTLRCDPISGHDNLYWYRRVMGKEIKFLLHFVKESKQDESGMPNNRFLAERTGGTYSTLKVQPAELEDSGVYFCASILLLTDTQYFGPGTRLTVL.

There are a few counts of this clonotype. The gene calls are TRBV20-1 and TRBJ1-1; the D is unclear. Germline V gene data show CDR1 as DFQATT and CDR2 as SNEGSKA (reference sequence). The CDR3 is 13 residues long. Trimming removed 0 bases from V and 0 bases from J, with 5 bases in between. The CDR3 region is CSARDQMNTEAFF. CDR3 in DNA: TGCAGTGCTAGAGATCAGATGAACACTGAAGCTTTCTTT.

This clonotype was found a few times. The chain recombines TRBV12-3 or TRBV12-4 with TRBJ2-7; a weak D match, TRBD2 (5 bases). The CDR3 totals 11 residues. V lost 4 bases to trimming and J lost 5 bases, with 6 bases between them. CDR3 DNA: TGTGCCAGCAGTTCGGAGGACGAGCAGTACTTC. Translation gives CASSSEDEQYF.

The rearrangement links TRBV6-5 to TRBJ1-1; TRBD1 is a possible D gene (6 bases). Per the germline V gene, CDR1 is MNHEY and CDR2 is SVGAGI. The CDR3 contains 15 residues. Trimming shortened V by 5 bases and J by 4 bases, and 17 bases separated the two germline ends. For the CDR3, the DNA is TGTGCCAGCAGTCCCCAAGGGGGAACGGGCACTGAAGCTTTCTTT. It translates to CASSPQGGTGTEAFF.

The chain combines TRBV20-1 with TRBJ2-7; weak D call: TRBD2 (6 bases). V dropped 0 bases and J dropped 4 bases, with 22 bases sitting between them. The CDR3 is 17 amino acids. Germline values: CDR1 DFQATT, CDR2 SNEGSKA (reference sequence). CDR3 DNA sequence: TGCAGTGCTAGAGATCCGGACTACATAGGGTGGGGATACGAGCAGTACTTC. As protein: CSARDPDYIGWGYEQYF.

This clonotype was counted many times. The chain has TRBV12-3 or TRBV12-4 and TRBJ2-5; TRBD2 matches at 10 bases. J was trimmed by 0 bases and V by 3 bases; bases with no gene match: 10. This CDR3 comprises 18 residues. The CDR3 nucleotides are TGTGCCAGCAGTTTGTGGAATAGCGGGGGGATATACCAAGAGACCCAGTACTTC. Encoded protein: CASSLWNSGGIYQETQYF.

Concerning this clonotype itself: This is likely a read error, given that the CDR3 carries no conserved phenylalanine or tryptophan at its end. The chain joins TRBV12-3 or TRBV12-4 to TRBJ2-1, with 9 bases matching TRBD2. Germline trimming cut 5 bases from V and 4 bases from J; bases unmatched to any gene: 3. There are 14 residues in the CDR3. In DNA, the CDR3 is TGTGCCAGCAGTCAAGCGGGAGGTTACAATGAGCAGTTCTCC. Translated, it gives CASSQAGGYNEQFS.